This T cell receptor (beta chain) stems from a study of neoadjuvant anti-PD-1 for oral cavity cancer. At the level of the study: Patients mostly received three to four biweekly nivolumab doses at 3 mg/kg before surgery.

Tumor libraries mostly used around 4.8 ug genomic DNA, two replicates each. Repertoires were generated with immunoSEQ multiplex PCR, while TCRdb's copy carries only in-frame clones and drops some. The table records under 7,500 clones, approximately 47% of them present only once. Cohort: HPV-negative, locally advanced oral cavity squamous cell carcinoma patients. Germline lookup yields CDR1 KGHSH and CDR2 LQKENI. The CDR3 is 15 amino acids. With 6 bases clipped from V and 6 bases from J, the junction kept 10 bases outside the gene matches. This rearrangement joins TRBV18 to TRBJ2-3; TRBD2 agrees at 9 bases. Sequencing was performed on tumor tissue, taken before nivolumab (anti-PD-1) treatment. This TCR came from a person aged 35 to 85 with oral cavity squamous cell carcinoma. CDR3 residues: CASSLEQRGADTQYF. The CDR3 region has the DNA TGTGCCAGCTCCCTTGAGCAGCGGGGGGCGGATACGCAGTATTTT.